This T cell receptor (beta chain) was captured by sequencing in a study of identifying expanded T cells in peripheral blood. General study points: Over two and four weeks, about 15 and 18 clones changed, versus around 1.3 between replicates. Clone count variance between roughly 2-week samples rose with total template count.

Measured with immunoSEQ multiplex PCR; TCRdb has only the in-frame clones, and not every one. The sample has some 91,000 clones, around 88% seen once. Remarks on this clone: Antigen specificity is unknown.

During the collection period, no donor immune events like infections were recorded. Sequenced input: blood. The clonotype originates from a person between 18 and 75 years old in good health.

DNA of the CDR3: TGTGCCAGCAGTTTACGGGACAGCCGCTACGAGCAGTACTTC. Translation gives CASSLRDSRYEQYF. This chain joins TRBV28 and TRBJ2-7, with 7 bases fitting TRBD1. This CDR3 has 14 residues. With V trimmed by 2 bases and J by 3 bases, 4 bases remained unmatched. Germline V gene lookup returns CDR1 MDHEN and CDR2 SYDVKM.